The 29 T cell receptor beta chains given below trace back to one sample, sequenced in a study of prognosis after radiotherapy for stage I lung cancer. Two-round multiplex PCR amplified TCR beta CDR3 from genomic DNA. Gene-specific primers for each TRBV and TRBJ gene drove first-round PCR. TCRdb passed the multiplex PCR reads through MiXCR, listing each CDR3 protein once. Of fewer than 25,000 distinct CDR3 sequences in the sample, roughly 43% were seen once. Sequencing was performed on PBMCs, taken before or after stereotactic body radiation therapy (not recorded which). The origin of the receptors is a donor of 50 years or more with non-small cell lung cancer.

About this clonotype: A much more abundant neighbour one base away suggests this may be a read error. The chain couples TRBV29-1 to TRBJ2-7; a possible D gene is TRBD1 (6 bases). The CDR3 totals 13 residues. Germline V lookup: CDR1 SQVTM, CDR2 ANQGSEA. The CDR3 nucleotides read TGCAGCGTTGGGGTCGTGGGGGCCTACGAGCATTACTTC. Its translation is CSVGVVGAYEHYF.

The chain recombines TRBV5-1 with TRBJ2-3; the D is unclear. Trimming removed 2 bases from V and 0 bases from J, with 7 bases in between. The CDR3 runs 14 residues. Germline lookup yields CDR1 SGHRS and CDR2 YFSETQ. The CDR3 nucleotides are TGCGCCAGCAGCTTATCCTGTAGCACAGATACGCAGTATTTT. Its protein is CASSLSCSTDTQYF.

In its sample, this clonotype was seen once. Compared with germline, one end of the junction differs, possibly owing to a read error. The J gene is TRBJ2-3, the V gene TRBV27; TRBD1 might be the D (6 bases). The CDR3 extends over 16 amino acids. CDR1 MNHEY and CDR2 SMNVEV come from the germline V gene (reference sequence). CDR3 region: CASRPWDMVQKDTQYF. CDR3 in DNA: TGTGCCAGCAGACCTTGGGACATGGTACAGAAAGATACTCAGTATTTT.

The CDR3 is CASSLVRGGQDEQFF. The DNA of the CDR3 is TGTGCCAGCAGCTTAGTGCGGGGGGGCCAGGATGAGCAGTTCTTC. This rearrangement joins TRBV7-2 to TRBJ2-1; 9 bases map to TRBD2. Germline CDR1 and CDR2: SGHTA and FQGNSA. V shed 1 base, J shed 8 bases, and the junction held 6 bases outside the gene matches. The CDR3 sequence is 15 residues long.

Note on this clonotype: One end of the junction is discordant with germline, which a read error may explain. The chain employs TRBV6-4 and TRBJ2-2, with D tentatively TRBD2 (6 bases). Germline CDR1 is MRHNA and CDR2 is SNTAGT. The CDR3 sequence is 14 residues long. The CDR3 DNA follows: TGTGCCAGCATCGGGAGTCCCGGTACCGGTGAGCTGTTTTTT. Amino acid sequence: CASIGSPGTGELFF.

The chain uses TRBV20-1 and TRBJ2-7; 9 positions match TRBD1. The CDR3 is made up of 15 amino acids. The trim removed 6 bases at V and 1 base at J, leaving 10 bases unmatched. CDR1 DFQATT and CDR2 SNEGSKA come from the germline V gene (reference sequence). This chain's CDR3 is CSAEGADRGSYEQYF. CDR3 bases: TGCAGTGCAGAGGGGGCGGACAGGGGATCCTACGAGCAGTACTTC.

This clonotype was seen a handful of times. A much larger clone is a single base away; this may be a read error. The CDR3 reads CASRIAGRAKNIQYF. CDR3 coding DNA: TGTGCCAGCAGAATTGCAGGGAGGGCCAAAAACATTCAGTACTTC. V is TRBV6-1 and J is TRBJ2-4; D is possibly TRBD2 (6 bases). This CDR3 is 15 amino acids long. Trimming shortened V by 6 bases and J by 1 base, and 13 bases separated the two germline ends. CDR1 MNHNS and CDR2 SASEGT come from the germline V gene.

To note about this clonotype: A much larger clone is a single base away; this may be a read error. The chain has TRBV25-1 and TRBJ2-1; D may be TRBD1 (5 bases). This CDR3 region has 15 residues. In germline, CDR1 is MGHDK, CDR2 SYGVNS. V was pared by 7 bases and J by 8 bases, with 21 bases between. CDR3 bases: TGTGCCAGCACCCCAGGGTATACGCTTTACGATGAGCAGTTCTTC. It is translated as CASTPGYTLYDEQFF. The entire variable domain, with the rest obtained from reference TRBV25-1 and TRBJ2-1, is as follows: EADIYQTPRYLVIGTGKKITLECSQTMGHDKMYWYQQDPGMELHLIHYSYGVNSTEKGDLSSESTVSRIRTEHFPLTLESARPSHTSQYLCASTPGYTLYDEQFFGPGTRLTVL.

A note on this clonotype: It differs at one base from a far larger clone, so likely a read error. The chain is built from TRBV6-1 and TRBJ2-7; D is possibly TRBD1 (5 bases). The last part of the DNA fits TRBJ2-5 better; the J call may be wrong. Per the germline V gene, CDR1 is MNHNS and CDR2 is SASEGT. The length of the CDR3 is 13 residues. The CDR3 DNA follows: TGTGCCAGCAGTGCGTGGGGCGCGGAGACCCAGTACTTC. Translated, it gives CASSAWGAETQYF.

V usage is TRBV12-3 or TRBV12-4 and J usage is TRBJ2-1, with 7 bases fitting TRBD2. Trimming cost V 6 bases and J 9 bases; bases outside gene matches: 8. The CDR3 spans 13 residues. The CDR3: CASRGRGNAEQFF. Written as DNA, the CDR3 is TGTGCCAGCAGGGGGCGGGGGAACGCTGAGCAGTTCTTC.

Comments on this clonotype: At one end, the junction sequence differs from germline, possibly due to a read error. The CDR3 is CASIQEGGVRTDTQYF. DNA of the CDR3: TGCGCCAGCATCCAAGAAGGGGGCGTGAGAACAGATACGCAGTATTTT. The rearrangement links TRBV4-1 to TRBJ2-3, with 7 bases that match TRBD1. The CDR3 is made up of 16 amino acids. CDR1 is MGHRA and CDR2 is YSYEKL in the germline V gene.

As regards this clonotype: A read error is likely here: a far larger clone is one base away. This chain connects TRBV6-9 to TRBJ2-7; TRBD2 aligns across 7 bases. The germline gives CDR1 MNHGY, CDR2 SVAAGI. This CDR3 is built from 13 residues. J gave up 4 bases and V 10 bases, and 10 bases lay outside the gene matches. The CDR3 is CAIKGGGLYEQYF. In nucleotides, the CDR3 is TGTGCCATCAAGGGCGGGGGTTTGTACGAGCAGTACTTC.

This clonotype was detected ten times or more. The chain couples TRBV6-1 to TRBJ1-5; the match to TRBD1 covers 9 bases. Germline CDR1 MNHNS, CDR2 SASEGT. The CDR3 loop spans 15 amino acids. V lost 6 bases and J lost 4; bases outside the gene matches: 7. Here the CDR3 DNA reads TGTGCCAGCAGCACCGGGACAGGGTTTAATCAGCCCCAGCATTTT. Its protein is CASSTGTGFNQPQHF.

This clonotype has ten or more counts. This rearrangement joins TRBV2 to TRBJ2-7, with 7 bases identical to TRBD1. CDR1 and CDR2 from the germline V gene are SNHLY and FYNNEI. With 4 bases clipped from V and 2 bases from J, the junction kept 5 bases outside the gene matches. The CDR3 spans 14 residues. DNA of the CDR3: TGTGCCAGCAGTGGGGACAGTCGTACCTACGAGCAGTACTTC. Its protein is CASSGDSRTYEQYF.

Notes on this clonotype: One base separates it from a far larger clone, so it is likely a read error. The V call is TRBV6-2 or TRBV6-3, the J call TRBJ1-5; D gene unclear. V lost 5 bases and J 5 bases, leaving 10 bases between the germline ends. Germline CDR1 is MNHEY and CDR2 is SVGEGT. CDR3 length equals 13 residues. As DNA, the CDR3 is TGTGCCAGCAGTGTCATGACATATCAGCCCCAGCATTTT. It specifies CASSVMTYQPQHF.

The CDR3 sequence is CASSHNSGISYEQYF. In DNA form, the CDR3 reads TGTGCCAGCAGTCACAATAGCGGGATTTCCTACGAGCAGTACTTC. The rearrangement joins TRBV2 to TRBJ2-7, with 8 bases identical to TRBD2. Germline V CDR1 and CDR2: SNHLY, FYNNEI. There are 15 residues in the CDR3. Trimming at V came to 5 bases and at J to 1 base, leaving 7 bases not matched to a gene.

A remark on this clonotype: Possible read error: a much larger clone is one base away. This rearrangement joins TRBV5-5 to TRBJ2-3; D perhaps matches TRBD2 (5 bases). Germline CDR1 reads SGHKS; CDR2 reads YYEKEE (reference sequence). The CDR3 runs to 15 residues. CDR3 bases: TGTTCCAGCAGCTTGGAACTAGGAACGTCAGATACGCAGTATTTT. It yields the protein CSSSLELGTSDTQYF.

The chain is built from TRBV6-5 and TRBJ2-2; 12 bases are a match to TRBD1. The CDR3 loop spans 16 amino acids. V trimming: 4 bases; J trimming: 4 bases; junction bases outside the gene matches: 4. Per germline, CDR1 MNHEY and CDR2 SVGAGI. The CDR3 protein is CASSLGTGGGTGELFF. As DNA, the CDR3 is TGTGCCAGCAGTTTGGGGACAGGGGGCGGCACCGGGGAGCTGTTTTTT.

This clonotype appeared many times. The V and J genes are TRBV28 and TRBJ2-2, with 10 bases lining up with TRBD2. The germline V gene encodes CDR1 MDHEN and CDR2 SYDVKM. J was trimmed by 2 bases and V by 4 bases; bases with no gene match: 10. The CDR3 has 18 residues. Here the CDR3 DNA reads TGTGCCAGCAGTTCCGGGACTAGCGATCCCACCAACACCGGGGAGCTGTTTTTT. Protein sequence: CASSSGTSDPTNTGELFF.

In the case of this clonotype: A read error may explain this, as a much larger clone is one base away. The chain has TRBV7-2 and TRBJ2-5, with 10 bases identical to TRBD1. This CDR3 contains 14 residues. The germline CDR1 and CDR2 sequences are SGHTA and FQGNSA. Trimming removed 5 bases from V and 6 bases from J; junction bases left unmatched: 6. CDR3 in amino acids: CASSLDRGGQTQYF. The CDR3 DNA follows: TGTGCCAGCAGCCTGGACAGGGGGGGCCAGACCCAGTACTTC.

This clonotype rates as medium-sized. The chain joins TRBV27 to TRBJ2-1, with TRBD2 matching over 10 bases. J gave up 4 bases and V 6 bases, and 6 bases lay outside the gene matches. The germline V gene encodes CDR1 MNHEY and CDR2 SMNVEV (reference sequence). The length of the CDR3 is 15 residues. CDR3 sequence reads: CASSPTSGLYNEQFF. The CDR3 coding sequence is TGTGCCAGCAGCCCGACTAGCGGGCTGTACAATGAGCAGTTCTTC.

A word on this clonotype: A junction boundary mismatches the germline segment, possibly from a read error. The CDR3 region is CASSSRDRALNEHFF. The DNA of the CDR3 is TGTGCCAGCAGCTCCCGGGACAGGGCCCTTAATGAGCATTTCTTC. This chain uses TRBV7-3 with TRBJ2-1, with TRBD1 identical over 9 bases. The germline CDR1 and CDR2 sequences are SGHTA and FQGTGA. The CDR3 is made up of 15 amino acids.

Worth noting for this clonotype: This probably arose from a read error, given a far larger clone one base away. The chain joins TRBV6-5 to TRBJ2-3; no reliable D call. Germline CDR1 and CDR2: MNHEY and SVGAGI. The CDR3 contains 15 residues. CDR3 sequence: CASIYGLRGTDTQYF. The CDR3 DNA sequence: TGTGCCAGCATTTACGGATTAAGGGGCACAGATACGCAGTATTTT.

As for this clonotype: A far larger clone is one nucleotide away, so this likely arose from a read error. This chain links TRBV6-4 with TRBJ2-1; 8 nucleotides align to TRBD1. This CDR3 spans 17 amino acids. Germline CDR1 reads MRHNA; CDR2 reads SNTAGT. The V and J ends lost 10 bases and 7 bases, in that order; junction bases with no gene match: 21. DNA of the CDR3: TGTGCCACCAACTTGGGACAGGTCCTTACCAAGTGGAATGAGCAGTTCTTC. It yields the protein CATNLGQVLTKWNEQFF.

This clonotype was picked up many times. A junction end diverges from the germline sequence, so it may reflect a read error. The genes are TRBV2 and TRBJ2-7; D is possibly TRBD1 or TRBD2 (5 bases each). The CDR3 spans 14 residues. Per germline, CDR1 SNHLY and CDR2 FYNNEI. The DNA for the CDR3 is TGTGCCAGCGCGCCAGAGGGGAGCTCCTACAAGCAGTACTTC. This encodes CASAPEGSSYKQYF.

This rearrangement joins TRBV28 to TRBJ2-7; 7 bases are shared with TRBD2. The CDR3 spans 15 residues. Germline-derived CDR1 and CDR2 are MDHEN and SYDVKM. J was trimmed by 1 base and V by 7 bases; bases with no gene match: 10. The CDR3 region is CASIFVSGMSYEQYF. The DNA for the CDR3 is TGTGCCAGCATTTTTGTGAGCGGGATGTCCTACGAGCAGTACTTC.

The chain is built from TRBV2 and TRBJ2-3; 7 bases are shared with TRBD2. The CDR3 runs 16 residues. V was clipped by 8 bases and J by 4 bases; unmatched bases: 15. CDR1 is SNHLY and CDR2 is FYNNEI in the germline V gene. The CDR3 is CASVHLGGSLSDTQYF. The CDR3 bases are TGTGCCAGCGTCCACCTGGGCGGGAGTTTATCAGATACGCAGTATTTT.

This clonotype is a singleton in its sample. This rearrangement joins TRBV20-1 to TRBJ1-6; 8 positions agree with TRBD1. Germline V gene sequence: CDR1 DFQATT, CDR2 SNEGSKA (reference sequence). V shed 2 bases, J shed 7 bases, and the junction held 1 base outside the gene matches. The CDR3 is made up of 13 amino acids. The CDR3, as DNA: TGCAGTGCTAGAACAGGGGGGAATTCACCCCTCCACTTT. This sequence encodes CSARTGGNSPLHF.

Only a few counts were recorded for this clonotype. The chain uses TRBV2 and TRBJ1-4, with TRBD1 identical over 9 bases. The CDR3 consists of 15 residues. The trim removed 6 bases at V and 6 bases at J, leaving 8 bases unmatched. Germline V lookup: CDR1 SNHLY, CDR2 FYNNEI. The CDR3: CASRLTGTGHEKLFF. The CDR3 bases are TGTGCCAGCAGACTTACCGGGACAGGGCATGAAAAACTGTTTTTT.